The clone carrying this T cell receptor beta chain was recorded at least ten times. Looked up from germline, CDR1 is SGHRS and CDR2 is YFSETQ. This CDR3 is built from 13 residues. Trimming took off 2 bases at V and 4 bases at J, with 8 bases between the two ends. This sample stems from a study of T-cell memory formation after mild COVID-19. TCRdb reprocessed the 5' RACE reads with MiXCR, giving one entry per CDR3 protein. The sample has over 350,000 distinct CDR3 sequences, about 16% seen once. This chain connects TRBV5-1 to TRBJ2-3, with TRBD1 as a possible D gene (6 bases). The sequencing input was PBMCs or a T cell subset sorted from them (not recorded which). The receptor's source is a man aged 18 to 35 who had mild COVID-19 (a few samples of this study predate the infection). Cell type and time point are not known. CDR3 sequence reads: CASSFQGPDTQYF. CDR3 bases: TGCGCCAGCAGCTTTCAGGGGCCAGATACGCAGTATTTT.